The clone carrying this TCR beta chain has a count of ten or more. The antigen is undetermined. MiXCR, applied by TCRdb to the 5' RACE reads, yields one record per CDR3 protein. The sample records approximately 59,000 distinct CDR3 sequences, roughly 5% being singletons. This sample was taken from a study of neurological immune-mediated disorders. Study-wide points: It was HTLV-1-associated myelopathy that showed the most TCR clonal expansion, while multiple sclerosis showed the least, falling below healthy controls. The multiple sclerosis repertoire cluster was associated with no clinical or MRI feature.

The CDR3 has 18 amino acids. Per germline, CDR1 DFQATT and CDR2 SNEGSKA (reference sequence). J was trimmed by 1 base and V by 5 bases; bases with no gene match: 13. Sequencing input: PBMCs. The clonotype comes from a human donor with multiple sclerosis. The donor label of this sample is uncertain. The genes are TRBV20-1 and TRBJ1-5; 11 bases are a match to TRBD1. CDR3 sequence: CSAPPGTGGGESNQPQHF. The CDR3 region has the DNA TGCAGTGCTCCTCCCGGGACAGGGGGAGGGGAAAGCAATCAGCCCCAGCATTTT.